Shown below are 29 T cell receptor beta chains from a single sample sequenced in a study of cytomegalovirus exposure and HLA in healthy donors. Primers included in the PCR were 60 Vbeta and 13 Jbeta primers. Assay used: immunoSEQ multiplex PCR; TCRdb lists only in-frame clones, some missing. The listing contains about 48,000 clones. Sample: PBMCs. The receptors originated from a woman in her thirties or forties in good health and CMV-seronegative.

The gene calls are TRBV4-1 and TRBJ1-2; tentative D call: TRBD1 (5 bases). V was trimmed by 4 bases and J by 7 bases, leaving 13 bases between them. Germline V gene sequence: CDR1 MGHRA, CDR2 YSYEKL. There are 13 residues in the CDR3. The CDR3: CASSPDSNSGYTF. For the CDR3, the DNA is TGCGCCAGCAGCCCCGACAGTAACAGTGGCTACACCTTC.

For the CDR3, the DNA is TGCGCCAGCAGCCACGGGAGGGCCCGCACCGGGGAGCTGTTTTTT. It is translated as CASSHGRARTGELFF. The chain has TRBV4-1 and TRBJ2-2, with TRBD2 identical over 8 bases. The CDR3 is made up of 15 amino acids. Germline loops: CDR1 MGHRA, CDR2 YSYEKL. Trimming at V came to 3 bases and at J to 4 bases, leaving 4 bases not matched to a gene.

The chain has TRBV5-1 and TRBJ2-7; 10 nucleotides agree with TRBD1. The germline V gene encodes CDR1 SGHRS and CDR2 YFSETQ. The ends lost 2 bases at V and 5 bases at J; junction bases unmatched: 4. The CDR3 runs 14 residues. CDR3: CASSLRTGGHEQYF. The CDR3 coding sequence is TGCGCCAGCAGCTTACGGACAGGGGGTCACGAGCAGTACTTC.

The rearrangement joins TRBV6-1 to TRBJ2-7; TRBD1 matches at 10 bases. The CDR3 has 15 amino acids. The V gene's germline CDR1 is MNHNS and CDR2 SASEGT. The junction had 7 bases not matched to a gene; V was cut back by 4 bases and J by 4 bases. CDR3 in DNA: TGTGCCAGCAGTGCCCCGGGACAGGGGATTTACGAGCAGTACTTC. It translates to CASSAPGQGIYEQYF.

The rearrangement links TRBV5-4 to TRBJ1-2; tentative D call: TRBD1 (5 bases). CDR1 is SGHNT, CDR2 YYREEE, per germline (reference sequence). CDR3 size: 14 residues. The V end was cut by 5 bases, the J end by 0 bases, with 11 bases between. In nucleotides, the CDR3 is TGTGCCAGCAGATCCCGGGGGGCTAACTATGGCTACACCTTC. This translates into CASRSRGANYGYTF.

The chain has TRBV29-1 and TRBJ1-1; D is undetermined. Germline values: CDR1 SQVTM, CDR2 ANQGSEA. V gave up 3 bases and J gave up 1 base, with 3 bases separating them. CDR3 length equals 11 residues. In DNA, the CDR3 is TGCAGCGTTGAGAGGAACACTGAAGCTTTCTTT. It encodes CSVERNTEAFF.

The chain uses TRBV11-1 and TRBJ1-2, with D possibly TRBD1 on 6 matching bases. V lost 1 base and J lost 4, with 19 bases in between. CDR1 SGHAT and CDR2 FQDESV come from the germline V gene (reference sequence). CDR3 length: 17 residues. CDR3 DNA: TGTGCCAGCAGCTTAGAACTTGGGCAGGGGCTACGCTATGGCTACACCTTC. Translation: CASSLELGQGLRYGYTF.

Regarding this clone: This CDR3 is also generated by other DNA sequences in the sample. This chain links TRBV5-1 with TRBJ1-4; no clear D. Trimming took 5 bases from V and 0 from J, leaving 8 bases between them. The CDR3 runs 14 residues. Germline assignment: CDR1 SGHRS and CDR2 YFSETQ. CDR3 in amino acids: CASSPDSTNEKLFF. CDR3 in DNA: TGCGCCAGCAGTCCCGACTCAACTAATGAAAAACTGTTTTTT.

The chain is built from TRBV7-9 and TRBJ2-1, with 7 bases that match TRBD2. The CDR3 consists of 14 residues. The germline gives CDR1 SEHNR, CDR2 FQNEAQ (reference sequence). The trim removed 5 bases at V and 8 bases at J, leaving 9 bases unmatched. The DNA for the CDR3 is TGTGCCAGCAGCCGGGAAAGCCGGGGGGATGAGCAGTTCTTC. Translating gives CASSRESRGDEQFF.

This chain uses TRBV9 with TRBJ1-4; 7 bases agree with TRBD1. The CDR3 spans 13 residues. J gave up 15 bases and V 4 bases, and 12 bases lay outside the gene matches. Germline CDR1 is SGDLS and CDR2 is YYNGEE. The CDR3 DNA reads as TGTGCCAGCAGCCCCGGGACAGAGAAATCATTGTTTTTT. Its protein is CASSPGTEKSLFF.

This sequence joins TRBV5-6 and TRBJ1-5; D is perhaps TRBD1 (6 bases). V was cut by 2 bases and J by 4 bases, with 10 bases left in between. The CDR3 is 14 amino acids. The germline gives CDR1 SGHDT, CDR2 YYEEEE. This CDR3 is CASSFDRSNQPQHF. CDR3 bases: TGTGCCAGCAGCTTCGACAGGTCAAATCAGCCCCAGCATTTT.

The J gene is TRBJ2-1, the V gene TRBV30, with D possibly being TRBD2 (6 bases). Germline V lookup: CDR1 GTSNPN, CDR2 SVGIG (reference sequence). This CDR3 region has 14 residues. Trimming cost V 2 bases and J 5 bases, with 13 bases left between them. The CDR3 is CAWSRGALDNEQFF. The CDR3 DNA sequence: TGTGCCTGGAGTCGCGGGGCCTTGGACAATGAGCAGTTCTTC.

The genes are TRBV4-1 and TRBJ1-5; no definite D call. The germline CDR1 and CDR2 sequences are MGHRA and YSYEKL. Trimming pared 1 base from V and 2 bases from J, leaving 6 bases between. The CDR3 has 14 amino acids. The CDR3 reads CASSQVGGNQPQHF. CDR3 in DNA: TGCGCCAGCAGCCAAGTGGGAGGCAATCAGCCCCAGCATTTT.

The J gene is TRBJ1-1, the V gene TRBV6-1; 8 bases match TRBD1. CDR3 size: 14 residues. V lost 5 bases and J lost 5; bases outside the gene matches: 7. CDR1 and CDR2 (germline): MNHNS, SASEGT. CDR3: CASSTTGGWTEAFF. In nucleotides, the CDR3 is TGTGCCAGCAGTACTACAGGGGGTTGGACTGAAGCTTTCTTT.

The chain is built from TRBV25-1 and TRBJ1-1; D gene uncertain. The CDR3 totals 15 residues. Germline assignment: CDR1 MGHDK and CDR2 SYGVNS. V lost 4 bases to trimming and J lost 5 bases, with 17 bases between them. CDR3 bases: TGTGCCAGCAGTGGACTGATTGGGTTTTGGACTGAAGCTTTCTTT. This encodes CASSGLIGFWTEAFF.

The CDR3 loop is CASRGGQGKETQYF. CDR3 coding DNA: TGTGCCAGCAGGGGCGGACAGGGGAAAGAGACCCAGTACTTC. The chain has TRBV2 and TRBJ2-5, with 9 bases fitting TRBD1. The CDR3 covers 14 residues. Germline CDR1 and CDR2: SNHLY and FYNNEI. Germline trimming cut 6 bases from V and 3 bases from J; bases unmatched to any gene: 5.

J is TRBJ2-7 and V is TRBV4-1; TRBD1 might be the D (6 bases). Germline assignment: CDR1 MGHRA and CDR2 YSYEKL. V gave up 0 bases and J gave up 9 bases, with 15 bases separating them. This CDR3 contains 14 residues. This chain's CDR3 is CASSQDGGALGQYF. The CDR3 DNA follows: TGCGCCAGCAGCCAAGATGGGGGCGCCCTTGGGCAGTACTTC.

V is TRBV12-2 and J is TRBJ2-7; the table's D call TRBD1 went unverified against the DNA. TRBV12-2 counts as a pseudogene. CDR3 length: 16 residues. DNA of the CDR3: TGTGCAAGTCGCTTTGTGTCAGGGGGCAATAAGTACGAGCAGTACTTC. It specifies CASRFVSGGNKYEQYF.

Worth noting for this clone: This sample also contains other DNA sequences that code for the same CDR3. V usage is TRBV27 and J usage is TRBJ2-5, with TRBD1 matching 8 bases. V shed 11 bases and J 4 bases; nucleotides not matched to a gene: 12. Germline-derived CDR1 and CDR2 are MNHEY and SMNVEV (reference sequence). This CDR3 has 14 amino acids. For the CDR3, the DNA is TGTGCCTACAAACCACCAGACAGGGGAGAGACCCAGTACTTC. Translating gives CAYKPPDRGETQYF.

This rearrangement joins TRBV7-6 to TRBJ2-1, with TRBD2 as a possible D gene (5 bases). There are 14 residues in the CDR3. Trimming pared 2 bases from V and 4 bases from J, leaving 9 bases between. The germline V gene encodes CDR1 SGHVS and CDR2 FNYEAQ. This CDR3 reads CASSLSGNYNEQFF. As DNA, the CDR3 is TGTGCCAGCAGCTTATCCGGGAATTACAATGAGCAGTTCTTC.

The V gene is TRBV5-6, the J gene TRBJ2-7; D call uncertain. Germline loops: CDR1 SGHDT, CDR2 YYEEEE. This CDR3 is 14 amino acids long. V was pared by 2 bases and J by 2 bases, with 11 bases between. DNA for the CDR3: TGTGCCAGCAGCTTACTTGGTTTTACCTACGAGCAGTACTTC. Translation: CASSLLGFTYEQYF.

This chain links TRBV9 with TRBJ2-2, with D perhaps matching TRBD2 (6 bases). This CDR3 region has 16 residues. The germline V gene encodes CDR1 SGDLS and CDR2 YYNGEE. V lost 4 bases, J lost 2 bases, and 15 bases lay in between. CDR3 region: CASSSRAGRNTGELFF. CDR3 nucleotide sequence: TGTGCCAGCAGCTCGCGGGCGGGACGAAACACCGGGGAGCTGTTTTTT.

This chain uses TRBV28 with TRBJ1-2; 10 positions match TRBD1. This CDR3 is built from 13 residues. Germline lookup yields CDR1 MDHEN and CDR2 SYDVKM. V was clipped by 7 bases and J by 8 bases; unmatched bases: 7. The CDR3 DNA reads as TGTGCCAGCACCCGACAGGGGGCAATGGGCTACACCTTC. It specifies CASTRQGAMGYTF.

CDR3 protein: CASSRGAVPGQGPGNTIYF. CDR3 bases: TGCGCCAGTTCCCGGGGGGCCGTCCCGGGACAGGGTCCTGGAAACACCATATATTTT. The chain links TRBV4-3 to TRBJ1-3; 9 nucleotides agree with TRBD1. This CDR3 spans 19 amino acids. The V gene end was trimmed by 9 bases and the J gene end by 2 bases; junction bases not matched to a gene: 20. From germline, CDR1 is LGHNA and CDR2 YSLEER.

About this clone: The same CDR3 also results from other DNA sequences found in this sample. This rearrangement joins TRBV30 to TRBJ1-1; 7 bases match TRBD1. Germline V gene data show CDR1 as GTSNPN and CDR2 as SVGIG (reference sequence). The length of the CDR3 is 13 residues. The V segment lost 4 bases and the J segment 1 base; nucleotides outside the gene matches: 3. In nucleotides, the CDR3 is TGTGCCTGGACCAGGACAGGGAACACTGAAGCTTTCTTT. Translating gives CAWTRTGNTEAFF. Drawing the rest from reference TRBV30 and TRBJ1-1, the complete variable domain is SQTIHQWPATLVQPVGSPLSLECTVEGTSNPNLYWYRQAAGRGLQLLFYSVGIGQISSEVPQNLSASRPQDRQFILSSKKLLLSDSGFYLCAWTRTGNTEAFFGQGTRLTVV.

The V and J genes are TRBV12-5 and TRBJ1-2; D call uncertain. The CDR3 is 13 amino acids. CDR1 is LGHNT and CDR2 is FRNRAP in the germline V gene. V was clipped by 5 bases and J by 2 bases, with 9 bases between them. The CDR3 spells CASGTDTNYGYTF. The CDR3 DNA reads as TGTGCTAGTGGTACAGACACGAACTATGGCTACACCTTC.

The chain links TRBV13 to TRBJ1-4; TRBD1 aligns across 10 bases. This CDR3 has 14 amino acids. Germline CDR1 and CDR2: PRHDT and FYEKMQ (reference sequence). Trimming at V came to 5 bases and at J to 8 bases, leaving 5 bases not matched to a gene. The CDR3 sequence is CASSGQGGDEKLFF. DNA of the CDR3: TGTGCCAGCAGCGGACAGGGGGGGGACGAAAAACTGTTTTTT. Together with reference TRBV13 and TRBJ1-4, the CDR3 gives the full variable domain: AAGVIQSPRHLIKEKRETATLKCYPIPRHDTVYWYQQGPGQDPQFLISFYEKMQSDKGSIPDRFSAQQFSDYHSELNMSSLELGDSALYFCASSGQGGDEKLFFGSGTQLSVL.

The CDR3 here is CASTTGTGNAYGYTF. Written as DNA, the CDR3 is TGTGCCAGTACGACCGGGACAGGGAATGCCTATGGCTACACCTTC. V is TRBV19 and J is TRBJ1-2; 9 bases fit TRBD1. From germline, CDR1 is LNHDA and CDR2 SQIVND (reference sequence). The CDR3 is 15 amino acids. Trimming removed 7 bases from V and 4 bases from J; junction bases left unmatched: 10.

This sequence joins TRBV9 and TRBJ2-3; D unresolved. Trimming removed 0 bases at V and 0 bases at J, with 8 bases between. Germline V gene data show CDR1 as SGDLS and CDR2 as YYNGEE. This CDR3 is 15 amino acids long. CDR3 sequence reads: CASSVAGASTDTQYF. Here the CDR3 DNA reads TGTGCCAGCAGCGTAGCAGGCGCCAGCACAGATACGCAGTATTTT.